This TCR beta chain was documented in a study of blood T cell repertoires in COVID-19. Study-wide context: PBMCs, B-cell-depleted T cells, or T cells were the source of the cDNA or gDNA that made up the material.

Source study methods: Reference gene primer amplification in the assay estimated nucleated cell counts. The data were produced by immunoSEQ multiplex PCR, yet TCRdb's version contains in-frame clones alone and is incomplete. The DNA gave D and trimming, while V, J and clone size come from that table. Here the sample spans some 250,000 clones, about 87% being singletons. This CDR3 is built from 14 residues. V lost 8 bases and J 5 bases, leaving 17 bases between the germline ends. The germline V gene encodes CDR1 SGHTS and CDR2 YDEGEE. The TCR was taken from a woman between 65 and 79 years old with active or convalescent COVID-19. This rearrangement joins TRBV5-8 to TRBJ2-1; a weak D match, TRBD1 (5 bases). The sample comprised peripheral blood. CDR3 residues: CARRAWSRDNEQFF. The CDR3 region has the DNA TGTGCCAGGAGAGCATGGTCCAGGGACAATGAGCAGTTCTTC.